What follows is one T cell receptor beta chain and its context. This clone showed up just once. Its antigen is still unknown. Base qualities were left out, and no much larger clone turns up one base away. The data originate from a study of cytomegalovirus exposure and HLA in healthy donors (dated by TCRdb to the late 2010s). Background on the whole study: A later analysis indicated that the 130 or so validation repertoires were generated on the platform also employed for the approximately 700 repertoires of the first cohort. High-throughput TCR immunosequencing, statistical association of individual TCRs with disease status, and machine learning were combined to predict cytomegalovirus infection status. In addition to the first cohort of 666 subjects, a separate validation cohort of 120 different subjects was used. The study was designed to test whether signatures of past pathogen exposure could be identified by cataloging public T cell receptors. On the study overall, not on this receptor specifically: Three of the identified cytomegalovirus-associated TCR beta chains were confirmed in vitro to be specific for cytomegalovirus antigens. The classifier was reported to diagnose cytomegalovirus status with high specificity and sensitivity in both the original and validation cohorts. It was suggested by the authors that the approach could potentially be generalized to other disease states and immunological phenotypes. The study listed 150 to 200 TCR beta chains as associated with cytomegalovirus. Most TCR sequences were observed very rarely across donors, whereas some public TCRs were present in many individuals. Subsequent analysis determined that TCRs grouped into clusters in the first cohort also showed a tendency toward co-occurrence across the 130 or so validation repertoires, and 85% to 95% of cluster scores exceeded 0. All 130 or so repertoires were used to score co-occurrence in the validation cohort in a later analysis, because that analysis had no HLA typing for the cohort.

Trimming takes 2 bases from V and 3 bases from J, and the germline ends sit 14 bases apart. The CDR3 starts with the cysteine, ends with the phenylalanine, and has 15 residues. Just CDR3 DNA is preserved here, 45 bases in frame from base 1. Reading the germline V gene gives CDR1 MNHEY and CDR2 SVGAGI. Library prep was done by the immunoSEQ multiplex PCR assay. For the original study's pipeline: A statistical classification framework was built for diagnosing cytomegalovirus status from the catalog of TCR beta chain sequences. In its TCRdb copy, this immuneACCESS table keeps in-frame sequences only and misses some clones. Where compared with another copy, unresolved V genes explain less than half of these, and the others have no known cause. The D gene and trimming were derived from the DNA, and the V and J assignments and clone size from that table. For this sample the table gives roughly 120,000 clones, of which 70% to 90% were detected only once. Clones ranked in the top ten supply about 6% of the sample.

The donors belonged to the validation cohort of 120 subjects, which was separate from the approximately 680-subject first cohort. The source of this sequence is a woman between 18 and 29 years old in good health and CMV-seropositive. Sequencing was done on a sample of PBMCs. The chain employs TRBV6-5 and TRBJ2-7; TRBD2 is a possible D gene, resting on 6 matching bases. At the DNA level, the sequence is TGTGCCAGCAGTTACGGTGCAGGGAGGCTCTACGAGCAGTACTTC. Its product reads: CASSYGAGRLYEQYF.